The 21 T cell receptor beta chains presented below share a single source sample, sequenced in a study of TET2 disruption in CD19-targeted CAR T cells. The treatment: autologous CTL019 cells: CD19 CAR with 4-1BB and CD3 zeta domains. The assay was immunoSEQ multiplex PCR, and TCRdb's table has in-frame clones only and misses some. This sample lists 25,000 to 30,000 clones; its ten largest clones have 1.5% to 2%. Their cognate antigens are unknown. The sequences come from CD8- CAR+ T cells sorted from cultured blood T cells, collected for CD19 CAR T cell therapy. This sample's subset: CD8-negative CAR-positive T cells from the infusion product. The source is an older man with chronic lymphocytic leukemia.

Partial CDR3 DNA: TGTGCCAGCAGCTCCCTACCGGGACAAGTCAACTATGGC. Its translation: CASSSLPGQVNYG. The CDR3 in full is CASSSLPGQVNYGYTF. The rearrangement joins TRBV7-8 to TRBJ1-2; maybe TRBD1 (6 bases). The sequence runs out 3 residues before the end of the CDR3; the remainder is reconstructed from the germline J gene. The CDR3 runs to 16 residues. Per germline, CDR1 SGHVS and CDR2 FQNEAQ. The V and J ends lost 4 bases and 2 bases respectively, with 17 bases between them.

With respect to this clone: The sequenced fragment ends 3 residues before the CDR3 boundary, so the rest is inferred from the germline J gene. The chain is built from TRBV12-3 or TRBV12-4 and TRBJ2-7, with 8 positions matching TRBD1. V lost 6 bases and J lost 2; bases outside the gene matches: 12. The CDR3 length is 16 residues. CDR3 bases read: TGTGCCAGCAGCCTAGGCCCCGGACAGGGAACCTACGAG. Translating gives CASSLGPGQGTYE. The CDR3 as a whole reads CASSLGPGQGTYEQYF.

Notes on this clone: The read ends 3 residues shy of where the CDR3 ends; the end is completed using the germline J gene. The rearrangement joins TRBV5-6 to TRBJ2-5, with TRBD2 matching over 10 bases. The CDR3 extends over 15 amino acids. The trim removed 0 bases at V and 5 bases at J, leaving 4 bases unmatched. Germline CDR1 is SGHDT and CDR2 is YYEEEE. CDR3 region: CASSLGLAGVETQYF. The CDR3 bases that were read are TGTGCCAGCAGCTTGGGGCTAGCGGGGGTGGAGACC.

For this clone: From the germline J gene comes the end of the CDR3, since the read stops 3 residues before it. This chain links TRBV10-1 with TRBJ2-4, with a possible D match to TRBD1 (5 bases). The CDR3 has 15 amino acids. CDR1 is WNHNN, CDR2 SYGVQD, per germline (reference sequence). This chain's CDR3 is CASSDLDIANQPQYF. The sequenced part of the CDR3 DNA is TGCGCCAGCAGTGACCTGGACATTGCGAATCAGCCT.

Note on this clone: Read coverage stops 3 residues before the CDR3 terminus; the germline J gene supplies the remainder. This rearrangement joins TRBV23-1 to TRBJ2-4, with D maybe TRBD1 (6 bases). Being an ORF, TRBV23-1 has a function that is uncertain. This CDR3 spans 14 amino acids. The CDR3 DNA, read in part, is TGCGCCAGCAGTCAGACCCGGGACACGGGAATT. Its translation: CASSQTRDTGI. Given in full, the CDR3 is CASSQTRDTGIQYF.

A remark on this clone: Read sequence stops 3 residues before the CDR3 end, and the germline J gene provides the missing end. Within the sample, other DNA sequences also encode this same CDR3. The chain couples TRBV9 to TRBJ1-3; maybe TRBD1 (6 bases). The CDR3 covers 14 residues. CDR1 is SGDLS and CDR2 is YYNGEE in the germline V gene. V was shortened by 2 bases and J by 2 bases, with 8 bases between the two germline ends. Partial CDR3 DNA: TGTGCCAGCAGCGTCGGGGGGCCTGGAAACACC. This encodes CASSVGGPGNT. The CDR3, in full, reads CASSVGGPGNTIYF.

To note about this clone: The read halts 3 residues ahead of the CDR3 end, with the missing end drawn from the germline J gene. J is TRBJ2-4 and V is TRBV30, with TRBD1 identical over 7 bases. CDR3 size: 13 residues. From germline, CDR1 is GTSNPN and CDR2 SVGIG (reference sequence). The CDR3 is CACRGTNNYGQYF. Incomplete CDR3 DNA: TGTGCCTGCAGGGGGACCAATAACTATGGT.

With regard to this clone: The CDR3 is cut off 3 residues early in the read; its end comes from the germline J gene. The chain employs TRBV29-1 and TRBJ2-2, with TRBD1 as a possible D gene (6 bases). In germline, CDR1 is SQVTM, CDR2 ANQGSEA. The CDR3 length is 14 residues. This CDR3 reads CSVEGAQGSEKLFF. The DNA read from the CDR3 is TGCAGCGTTGAAGGGGCCCAGGGGTCTGAAAAG.

As to this clone: From the germline J gene comes the end of the CDR3, since the read stops 3 residues before it. The J gene is TRBJ2-2, the V gene TRBV20-1, with a possible D match to TRBD2 (5 bases). The CDR3 runs 15 residues. Germline V lookup: CDR1 DFQATT, CDR2 SNEGSKA (reference sequence). The CDR3 bases that were read are TGCAGTGCTAGGGACCCAGGACTGCTTAATTCACCG. Translation gives CSARDPGLLNSP. The entire CDR3 reads CSARDPGLLNSPLFF.

The DNA read from the CDR3 is TGTGCTAGTGTGAGACAGGGGCGGGCCGGGGAG. This codes for CASVRQGRAGE. The whole CDR3 protein is CASVRQGRAGELFF. The gene calls are TRBV12-5 and TRBJ2-2; 8 bases are a match to TRBD1. The read ends 3 residues early relative to the CDR3; the germline J gene fills the gap. With V trimmed by 7 bases and J by 6 bases, 7 bases remained unmatched. The length of the CDR3 is 14 residues. The germline V gene has CDR1 LGHNT and CDR2 FRNRAP.

As for this clone: The sequenced fragment ends 3 residues before the CDR3 boundary, so the rest is inferred from the germline J gene. This chain joins TRBV18 and TRBJ1-2; no clear D gene. Germline values: CDR1 KGHSH, CDR2 LQKENI. The length of the CDR3 is 13 residues. The DNA read from the CDR3 is TGTGCCAGCTCAACAAGGTCAAACAATGAC. It codes for CASSTRSNND. The whole CDR3 is CASSTRSNNDYTF.

Comment on this clone: The missing CDR3 end, 3 residues past where the read stops, is filled in from the germline J gene. J is TRBJ1-2 and V is TRBV5-6; a weak D match, TRBD1 (5 bases). The CDR3 runs 12 residues. Germline CDR1 SGHDT, CDR2 YYEEEE. The CDR3 region is CASSLPRGTYTF. The CDR3 DNA, read in part, is TGTGCCAGCAGCCTGCCAAGAGGGACT.

As concerns this clone: The sequenced fragment ends 3 residues before the CDR3 boundary, so the rest is inferred from the germline J gene. The same CDR3 arises from other DNA sequences in this sample as well. This chain links TRBV5-8 with TRBJ1-2; D not certain. V was pared by 1 base and J by 4 bases, with 8 bases between. There are 13 residues in the CDR3. Germline V gene sequence: CDR1 SGHTS, CDR2 YDEGEE. The sequenced part of the CDR3 DNA is TGTGCCAGCAGCTTGACCAGCGGCTATGGC. It encodes CASSLTSGYG. In full, the CDR3 reads CASSLTSGYGYTF.

A word on this clone: The read falls 3 residues short of the CDR3 end, and the missing part is taken from the germline J gene. The chain is built from TRBV7-9 and TRBJ2-4; D not certain. The CDR3 has 14 residues. The V gene's germline CDR1 is SEHNR and CDR2 FQNEAQ (reference sequence). The CDR3 sequence: CASSFPPTNYGQYF. CDR3 bases read: TGTGCCAGCAGCTTTCCTCCTACCAACTATGGT.

As for this clone: The observed sequence ends 3 residues before the CDR3 terminus, with the missing tail filled in from the germline J gene. The chain employs TRBV30 and TRBJ1-1; D uncertain. Germline loops: CDR1 GTSNPN, CDR2 SVGIG (reference sequence). This CDR3 is 16 amino acids long. CDR3 in amino acids: CAWSVRRLAGEETAFF. The covered CDR3 bases are TGTGCCTGGAGTGTACGTAGGCTAGCGGGCGAAGAGACA. The complete variable domain, with remaining parts taken from reference TRBV30 and TRBJ1-1, reads SQTIHQWPATLVQPVGSPLSLECTVEGTSNPNLYWYRQAAGRGLQLLFYSVGIGQISSEVPQNLSASRPQDRQFILSSKKLLLSDSGFYLCAWSVRRLAGEETAFFGQGTRLTVV.

Remarks on this clone: The read stops 3 residues short of the end of the CDR3; the missing end is completed from the germline J gene. This sequence joins TRBV12-3 or TRBV12-4 and TRBJ1-2; D is perhaps TRBD1 (6 bases). The CDR3 contains 14 residues. The sequenced part of the CDR3 DNA is TGTGCCAGCAGTTTAGGTGCAGGGGTGGGAGGC. It translates to CASSLGAGVGG. The whole CDR3 protein reads CASSLGAGVGGYTF.

As for this clone: Sequencing ends 3 residues short of the CDR3 end; the germline J gene provides the rest. This rearrangement joins TRBV27 to TRBJ2-4; D unresolved. Germline CDR1 MNHEY, CDR2 SMNVEV (reference sequence). V shed 6 bases and J shed 0 bases, with 12 bases lying between them. The CDR3 loop spans 15 amino acids. CDR3 loop: CASRNTQLAKNIQYF. The CDR3 bases that were read are TGTGCCAGCAGGAACACACAGTTAGCCAAAAACATT.

About this clone itself: With the read ending 3 residues before the CDR3 end, the germline J gene is used to fill in that end. Other DNA sequences in the sample encode the same CDR3. J is TRBJ1-2 and V is TRBV18; D unclear. Looked up from germline, CDR1 is KGHSH and CDR2 is LQKENI. The CDR3 extends over 13 amino acids. Partial CDR3 DNA: TGTGCCAGCTCACCTCTAGAGAGTGGAGGT. Its translation is CASSPLESGG. The whole CDR3 protein reads CASSPLESGGYTF.

On this clone itself: The read finishes 3 residues shy of the CDR3 end, and the germline J gene is used to complete it. The chain carries TRBV20-1 and TRBJ1-1; 9 nucleotides line up with TRBD1. The CDR3 is made up of 12 amino acids. V lost 5 bases and J lost 3; bases outside the gene matches: 1. Germline assignment: CDR1 DFQATT and CDR2 SNEGSKA (reference sequence). CDR3 DNA, as far as it was read: TGCAGTGCTGACAGGGGGGACACTGAA. Protein sequence: CSADRGDTE. The whole CDR3 protein reads CSADRGDTEAFF.

Comments on this clone: The read falls 3 residues short of the CDR3 end, and the missing part is taken from the germline J gene. The chain carries TRBV6-2 or TRBV6-3 and TRBJ2-3; D is perhaps TRBD2 (5 bases). Per the germline V gene, CDR1 is MNHEY and CDR2 is SVGEGT. The CDR3 runs to 12 residues. V shed 8 bases and J shed 5 bases, with 11 bases lying between them. The sequenced part of the CDR3 DNA is TGTGCCAGCGGGCCCCGGGGAGATACG. Amino acids: CASGPRGDT. The full CDR3 reads CASGPRGDTQYF.

Notes on this clone: The CDR3 is cut off 3 residues early in the read; its end comes from the germline J gene. V and J are TRBV10-3 and TRBJ2-4, with D tentatively TRBD1 (5 bases). CDR3 length: 13 amino acids. CDR1 and CDR2 (germline): ENHRY, SYGVKD. Partial CDR3 DNA: TGTGCCACCCGGGCCAGGGTAACCTATGGT. It translates to CATRARVTYG. The CDR3 in full is CATRARVTYGQYF.